This T cell receptor beta chain was captured by sequencing in a study of regulatory T cells in long-lasting Graves disease (TCRdb year 2021). About the full investigation: Patients with newly diagnosed Graves' disease had been on antithyroid drugs for under 3 months. TCR sequencing covered about 13 persistent and 20 or so newly diagnosed Graves' disease patients, about 35 samples in total. This study used TCR sequencing and RNA sequencing of peripheral blood to compare persistent Graves' disease patients against newly diagnosed Graves' disease patients. The study was conducted in China and was registered as a clinical trial. What the research found in general, with its limitations: The authors acknowledged the small sample size as a limitation that may reduce accuracy. Sequencing and analysis were limited to the TCR beta chain. More public clonotypes were shared among persistent patients (2,741) than among newly diagnosed patients (966). Lower TCR Shannon entropy and fewer highly expanded clones were observed in persistent Graves' disease patients than in newly diagnosed patients, which suggested clonal expansion. Because the primary lesion, thyroid tissue, could not be accessed, the study looked at peripheral blood alone.

The time point tag for this specimen amounts to: newly diagnosed GD, antithyroid drugs for less than 3 months. For both TCR sequencing and RNA sequencing, RNA was extracted from PBMCs in TRIzol. Graves' disease was diagnosed according to American Thyroid Association guidelines. The patients came from an endocrinology department in Xi'an, China. From each patient, about 9 milliliters of peripheral blood was collected into an EDTA anticoagulant tube. Ficoll Paque Plus density gradient separation was used to isolate PBMCs, and no additional T cell sorting was done. RNA quality was checked with an Agilent 2100 Bioanalyzer and agarose gel, and concentration with a NanoDrop 2000. The protocol used for the library was multiplex PCR. The instrument given in TCRdb is Illumina HiSeq 4000. CDR3 regions were amplified by Arm-PCR with iRepertoire HTBI primers to construct TCR beta libraries. Before sequencing, the PCR products underwent gel purification. Under the source paper's analysis protocol: Across samples, approximately 68 TRBV and 15 or so TRBJ segments were identified and used for gene usage analysis of CDR3 amino acid clonotypes. COPE and FqMerger were used to merge the filtered high-quality paired reads into contigs. BLAST was used to align contigs to IMGT TRBV, TRBD and TRBJ reference genes, and CDR3 was defined according to IMGT. Clonotypes above 0.1% frequency were classified as highly expanded clones. Shannon entropy was used to measure repertoire diversity, and the Gini coefficient was used to measure V-J evenness. Clonotypes shared by more than one individual were considered public. The public reads were quality trimmed at Q25 with fastp and then assembled into clones with MiXCR by TCRdb, keeping productive beta chains. Identical CDR3 protein sequences are pooled into one entry, listed with their most common genes and DNA. The V and J calls shown here were made by TCRdb, not taken from the authors' results. In this sample the table shows approximately 350,000 distinct CDR3 sequences, around 15% of which occur a single time. Roughly a fifth of the sample is taken by the ten largest.

This clonotype was seen ten or more times. No cognate antigen has been identified for it. Base qualities are not recorded, but no much larger clone differs from it by a single base. The same specimen was also included in a second study, on T cells in Graves' hyperthyroidism and ophthalmopathy. The second study reports: A patient counted as having stable Graves' hyperthyroidism if no progression to ophthalmopathy occurred over 18 months of follow-up. Hyperthyroidism patients were newly diagnosed, with disease duration under 2 months, and aged 18 to 65 years. Exclusion was applied to patients with uncontrolled infections, other autoimmune diseases, pregnancy or lactation. Clinical symptoms, serum thyroxine and TRAb, thyroid ultrasound, and orbital computed tomography formed the basis for the diagnoses. A first-round RT-PCR of the TCR CDR3 used the HTBI primer set with the Qiagen OneStep RT-PCR kit. Most expanded thyroid clonotypes (frequency above 0.001) were also found in blood, which suggests that blood repertoires may mirror thyroid immune responses. A 13 V-J signature model separated ophthalmopathy from stable hyperthyroidism, with approximately 87% sensitivity and roughly 81% specificity in cross-validation and 80%/75% in testing. In validation, the model predicted progression to ophthalmopathy with over 65% sensitivity and less than 80% specificity, a median of 6.5 months before onset. To identify TCR V-J signatures that set the groups apart, the researchers used a discovery cohort of 90 to 100 patients, made up of 40 to 45 with Graves' ophthalmopathy and about 60 with stable Graves' hyperthyroidism. Prospective prediction of ophthalmopathy was tested in an independent validation cohort consisting of under 20 hyperthyroidism patients and approximately 16 patients who later progressed to ophthalmopathy. The 75 to 100 discovery patients were randomly split 7:3 into training and test sets. In addition, the study compared T-cell repertoires in thyroid tissue and in blood from about 6 Graves' hyperthyroidism patients. After blood sampling, hyperthyroidism patients were treated with methimazole at a starting dose of 30 mg daily, and ophthalmopathy patients were treated with high-dose intravenous methylprednisolone. Libraries were constructed in a second round of multiplex PCR, after which size selection and purification were carried out. Libraries were sequenced paired-end with 100 bp reads on an Illumina HiSeq2000. SOAPnuke was used to process the raw data, with reads discarded if the reads contained adapters or uncalled bases, had a mean Phred below 15, or lacked an exact constant-primer or identifier match. COPE v1.2.5 was used to merge high-quality paired reads, and clonotypes were defined as unique nucleotide sequences. MiTCR v1.1 was used to align the clonotypes against IMGT TRBV, TRBD and TRBJ reference segments. Only V-J combinations with frequency above 0.0001, covering roughly 99% of repertoires, were analysed. The TCS score was defined as F50 (clonal expansion) divided by E x V (chaos), with BLOSUM62-based TCRdist calculated between CDR3 peptides within each V-J. Welch's t-statistics and random forest reduced 450 to 600 V-J features to 10 to 15, which were used in a naive Bayes classifier (R e1071). No statistical method was used to fix the sample size in advance, and group allocation was not hidden from the investigators. The paper describes TCR Vbeta CDR3 sequencing of more than 120 peripheral blood samples, made up of roughly 45 ophthalmopathy patients, 70 to 75 hyperthyroidism patients and 17 progressor patients.

This receptor was obtained from a woman younger than 35 with Graves disease. Donor details come from another sample of the same person, matched by shared clones. Sample: peripheral blood mononuclear cells (PBMCs), taken at new diagnosis, from a patient treated with antithyroid drugs.

The nucleotide sequence is given as TGTGCCACCAGTGACCTACTAGCGGGAGAAGGTAATGAGCAGTTCTTC. It encodes CATSDLLAGEGNEQFF. The chain employs TRBV24-1 and TRBJ2-1, and 11 junctional nucleotides match TRBD2. Ends trimmed: V by 4 bases, J by 7 bases; bases unmatched to a gene: 8. The CDR3 numbers 16 residues from cysteine through phenylalanine. The sequence is cut down to CDR3 DNA, 48 bases in frame from base 1. CDR1 and CDR2 are drawn from the germline V gene: KGHDR, SFDVKD.